This T cell receptor beta chain is drawn from a study of control samples from healthy donors and cancer patients. TCRdb's copy holds only in-frame clones and misses some; the assay was immunoSEQ multiplex PCR. The table shows fewer than 65,000 clones, with around nine tenths occurring only once. CDR1 and CDR2 from the germline V gene are MDHEN and SYDVKM. CDR3 length equals 13 residues. J lost 1 base, V lost 6 bases, and 2 bases had no gene match. The chain joins TRBV28 to TRBJ1-1; 7 nucleotides line up with TRBD1. The receptor was isolated from a man aged 35 to 55 with colorectal cancer. What was sequenced was PBMCs. The CDR3 reads CASRGQQNTEAFF. CDR3 coding DNA: TGTGCCAGCAGGGGACAGCAGAACACTGAAGCTTTCTTT. Full variable domain (outside the CDR3, taken from reference TRBV28 and TRBJ1-1): DVKVTQSSRYLVKRTGEKVFLECVQDMDHENMFWYRQDPGLGLRLIYFSYDVKMKEKGDIPEGYSVSREKKERFSLILESASTNQTSMYLCASRGQQNTEAFFGQGTRLTVV.